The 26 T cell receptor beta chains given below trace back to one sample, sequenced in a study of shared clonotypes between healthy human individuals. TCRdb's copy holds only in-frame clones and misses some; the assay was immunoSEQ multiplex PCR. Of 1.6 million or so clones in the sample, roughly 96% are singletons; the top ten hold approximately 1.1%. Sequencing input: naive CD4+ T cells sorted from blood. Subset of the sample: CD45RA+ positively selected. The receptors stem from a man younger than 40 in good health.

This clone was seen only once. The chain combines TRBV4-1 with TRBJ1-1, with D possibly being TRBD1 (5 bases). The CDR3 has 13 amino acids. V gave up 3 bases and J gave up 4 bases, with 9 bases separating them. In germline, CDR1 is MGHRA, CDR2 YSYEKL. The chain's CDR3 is CASSQPQVTEAFF. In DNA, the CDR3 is TGCGCCAGCAGCCAGCCACAGGTCACTGAAGCTTTCTTT.

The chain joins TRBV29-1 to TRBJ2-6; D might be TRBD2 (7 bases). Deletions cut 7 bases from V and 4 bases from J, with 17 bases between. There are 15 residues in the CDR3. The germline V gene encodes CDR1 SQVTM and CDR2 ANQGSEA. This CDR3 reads CSALNGGLGANVLTF. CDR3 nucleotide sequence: TGCAGCGCCCTAAACGGGGGGCTCGGGGCCAACGTCCTGACTTTC.

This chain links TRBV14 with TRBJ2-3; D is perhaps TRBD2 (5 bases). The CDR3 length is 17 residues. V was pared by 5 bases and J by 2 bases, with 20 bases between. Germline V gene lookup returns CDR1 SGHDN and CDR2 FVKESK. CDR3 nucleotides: TGTGCCAGCAGCAAGAACCTCCTCCTAGCCCTCACAGATACGCAGTATTTT. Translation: CASSKNLLLALTDTQYF.

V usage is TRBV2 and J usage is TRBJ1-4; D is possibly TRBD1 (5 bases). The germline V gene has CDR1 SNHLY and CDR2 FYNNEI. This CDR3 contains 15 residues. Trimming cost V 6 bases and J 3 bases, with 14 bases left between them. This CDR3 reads CASRTNRLSNEKLFF. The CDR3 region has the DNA TGTGCCAGCAGGACAAACAGGTTATCTAATGAAAAACTGTTTTTT. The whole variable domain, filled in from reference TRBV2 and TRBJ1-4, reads EPEVTQTPSHQVTQMGQEVILRCVPISNHLYFYWYRQILGQKVEFLVSFYNNEISEKSEIFDDQFSVERPDGSNFTLKIRSTKLEDSAMYFCASRTNRLSNEKLFFGSGTQLSVL.

The CDR3 region has the DNA TGTGCCAGCACAACGGACAGAGATCAGCCCCAGCATTTT. As protein: CASTTDRDQPQHF. The chain has TRBV6-5 and TRBJ1-5; a possible D gene is TRBD1 (6 bases). Trimming removed 7 bases from V and 5 bases from J, with 12 bases in between. This CDR3 is built from 13 residues. Germline loops: CDR1 MNHEY, CDR2 SVGAGI.

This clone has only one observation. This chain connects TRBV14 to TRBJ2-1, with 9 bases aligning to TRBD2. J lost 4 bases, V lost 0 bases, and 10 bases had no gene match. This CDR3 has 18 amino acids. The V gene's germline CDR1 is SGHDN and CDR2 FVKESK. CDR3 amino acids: CASSQDRVRTSGYNEQFF. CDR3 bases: TGTGCCAGCAGCCAAGATCGTGTACGCACTAGCGGGTACAATGAGCAGTTCTTC.

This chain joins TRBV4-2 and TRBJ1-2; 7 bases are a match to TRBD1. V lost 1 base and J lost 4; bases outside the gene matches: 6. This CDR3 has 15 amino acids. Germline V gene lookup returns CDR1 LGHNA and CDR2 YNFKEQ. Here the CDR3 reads CASSQALGQFYGYTF. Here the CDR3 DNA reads TGTGCCAGCAGCCAAGCACTGGGACAGTTCTATGGCTACACCTTC.

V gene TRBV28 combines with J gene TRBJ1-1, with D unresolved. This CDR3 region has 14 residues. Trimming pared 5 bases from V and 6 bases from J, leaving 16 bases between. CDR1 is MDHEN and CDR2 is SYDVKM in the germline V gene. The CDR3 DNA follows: TGTGCCAGCAGTATCCCCGCGAGGGTCGCTGAAGCTTTCTTT. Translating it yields CASSIPARVAEAFF.

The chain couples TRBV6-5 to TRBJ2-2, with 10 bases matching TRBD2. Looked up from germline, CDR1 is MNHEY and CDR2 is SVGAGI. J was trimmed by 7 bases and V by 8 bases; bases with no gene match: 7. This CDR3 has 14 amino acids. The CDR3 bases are TGTGCCAGCGGCTCCGGGACTAGCGTCGGGGAGCTGTTTTTT. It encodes CASGSGTSVGELFF.

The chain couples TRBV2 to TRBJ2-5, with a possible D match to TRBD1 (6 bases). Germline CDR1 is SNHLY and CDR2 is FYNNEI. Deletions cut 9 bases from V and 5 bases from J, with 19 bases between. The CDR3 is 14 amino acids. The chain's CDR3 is CARQPYRDGETQYF. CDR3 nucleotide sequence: TGTGCCAGGCAGCCCTACAGGGACGGCGAGACCCAGTACTTC.

Here the CDR3 reads CASSLSGGPSGEQFF. Written as DNA, the CDR3 is TGTGCCAGCTCACTGTCGGGAGGGCCCTCGGGTGAGCAGTTCTTC. V usage is TRBV18 and J usage is TRBJ2-1, with 8 bases aligning to TRBD2. Germline-derived CDR1 and CDR2 are KGHSH and LQKENI. V shed 4 bases and J 9 bases; nucleotides not matched to a gene: 11. This CDR3 contains 15 residues.

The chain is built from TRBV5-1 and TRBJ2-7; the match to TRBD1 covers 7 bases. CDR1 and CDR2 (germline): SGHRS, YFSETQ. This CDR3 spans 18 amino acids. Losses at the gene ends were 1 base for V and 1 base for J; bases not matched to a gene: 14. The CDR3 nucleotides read TGCGCCAGCAGCTTGCGGACCGACTTCCGGGACAGATCCTACGAGCAGTACTTC. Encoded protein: CASSLRTDFRDRSYEQYF.

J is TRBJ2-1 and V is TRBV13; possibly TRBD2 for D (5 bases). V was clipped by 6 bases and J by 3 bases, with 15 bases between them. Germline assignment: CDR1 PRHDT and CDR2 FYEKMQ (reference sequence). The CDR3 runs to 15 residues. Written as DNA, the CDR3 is TGTGCCAGCAGAATCCTCGCGGGCGACTACAATGAGCAGTTCTTC. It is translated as CASRILAGDYNEQFF.

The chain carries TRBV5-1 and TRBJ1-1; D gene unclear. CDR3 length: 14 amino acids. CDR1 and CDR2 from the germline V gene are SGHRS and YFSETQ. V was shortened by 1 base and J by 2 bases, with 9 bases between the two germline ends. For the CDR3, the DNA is TGCGCCAGCAGCTTGCGGCAGGTTAACACTGAAGCTTTCTTT. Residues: CASSLRQVNTEAFF.

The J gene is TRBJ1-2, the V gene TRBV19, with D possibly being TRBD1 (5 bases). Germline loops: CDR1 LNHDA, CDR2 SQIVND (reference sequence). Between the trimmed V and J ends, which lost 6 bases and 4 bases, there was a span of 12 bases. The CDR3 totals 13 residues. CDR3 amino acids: CASRSDNTYGYTF. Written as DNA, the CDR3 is TGTGCCAGTAGATCGGACAATACCTATGGCTACACCTTC.

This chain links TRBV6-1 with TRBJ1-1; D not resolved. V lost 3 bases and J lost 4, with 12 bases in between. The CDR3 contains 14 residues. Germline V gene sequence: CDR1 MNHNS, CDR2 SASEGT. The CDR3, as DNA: TGTGCCAGCAGTGATATGGTGGGTAGCACTGAAGCTTTCTTT. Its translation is CASSDMVGSTEAFF.

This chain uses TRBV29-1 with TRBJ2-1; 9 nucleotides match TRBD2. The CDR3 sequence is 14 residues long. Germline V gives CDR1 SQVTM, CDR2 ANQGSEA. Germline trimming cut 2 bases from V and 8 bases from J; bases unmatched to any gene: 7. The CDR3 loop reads CSVEYSGSFYEQFF. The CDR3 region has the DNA TGCAGCGTTGAATATAGCGGGAGTTTCTATGAGCAGTTCTTC.

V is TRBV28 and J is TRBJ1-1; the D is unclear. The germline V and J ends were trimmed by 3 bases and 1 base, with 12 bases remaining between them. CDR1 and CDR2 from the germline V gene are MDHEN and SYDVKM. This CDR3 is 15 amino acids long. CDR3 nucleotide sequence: TGTGCCAGCAGTTTGTTCCTTCGGGGGAACACTGAAGCTTTCTTT. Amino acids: CASSLFLRGNTEAFF.

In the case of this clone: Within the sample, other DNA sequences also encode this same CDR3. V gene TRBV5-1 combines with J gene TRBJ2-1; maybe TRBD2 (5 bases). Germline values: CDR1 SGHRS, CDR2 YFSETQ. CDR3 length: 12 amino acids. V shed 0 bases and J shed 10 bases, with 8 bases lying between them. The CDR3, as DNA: TGCGCCAGCAGCTTGGTCCGGGGAGAGCAGTTCTTC. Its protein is CASSLVRGEQFF.

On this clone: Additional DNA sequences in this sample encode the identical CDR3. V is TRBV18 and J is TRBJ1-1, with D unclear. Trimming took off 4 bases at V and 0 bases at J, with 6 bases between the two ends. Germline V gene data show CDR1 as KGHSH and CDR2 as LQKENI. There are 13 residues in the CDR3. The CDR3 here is CASSQGMNTEAFF. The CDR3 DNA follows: TGTGCCAGCTCACAGGGAATGAACACTGAAGCTTTCTTT.

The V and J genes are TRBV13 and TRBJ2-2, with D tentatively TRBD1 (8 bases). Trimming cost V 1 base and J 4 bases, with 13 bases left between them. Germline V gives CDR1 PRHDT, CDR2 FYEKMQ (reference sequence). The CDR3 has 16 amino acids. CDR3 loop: CASSLENRGGTGELFF. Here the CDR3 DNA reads TGTGCCAGCAGCTTAGAAAACAGGGGGGGCACCGGGGAGCTGTTTTTT.

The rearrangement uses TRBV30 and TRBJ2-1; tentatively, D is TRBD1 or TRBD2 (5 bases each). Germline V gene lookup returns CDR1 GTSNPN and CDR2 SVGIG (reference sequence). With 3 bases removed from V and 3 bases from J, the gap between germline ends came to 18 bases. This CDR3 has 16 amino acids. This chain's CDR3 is CAWSAGRGTHYNEQFF. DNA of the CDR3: TGTGCCTGGAGCGCTGGGAGAGGGACGCACTACAATGAGCAGTTCTTC.

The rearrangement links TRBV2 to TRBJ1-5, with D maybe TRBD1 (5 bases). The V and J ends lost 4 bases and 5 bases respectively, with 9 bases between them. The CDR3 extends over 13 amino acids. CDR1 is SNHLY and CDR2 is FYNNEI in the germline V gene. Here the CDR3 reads CASSAEGHQPQHF. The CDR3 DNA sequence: TGTGCCAGCAGTGCTGAGGGGCATCAGCCCCAGCATTTT. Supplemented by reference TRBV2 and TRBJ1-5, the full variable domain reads EPEVTQTPSHQVTQMGQEVILRCVPISNHLYFYWYRQILGQKVEFLVSFYNNEISEKSEIFDDQFSVERPDGSNFTLKIRSTKLEDSAMYFCASSAEGHQPQHFGDGTRLSIL.

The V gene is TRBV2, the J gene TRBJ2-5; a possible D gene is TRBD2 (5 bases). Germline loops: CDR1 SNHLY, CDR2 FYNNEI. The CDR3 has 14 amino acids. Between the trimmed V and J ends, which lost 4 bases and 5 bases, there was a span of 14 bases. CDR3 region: CASSGPGIGETQYF. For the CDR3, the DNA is TGTGCCAGCAGTGGGCCGGGGATTGGTGAGACCCAGTACTTC. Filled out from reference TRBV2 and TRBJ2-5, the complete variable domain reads EPEVTQTPSHQVTQMGQEVILRCVPISNHLYFYWYRQILGQKVEFLVSFYNNEISEKSEIFDDQFSVERPDGSNFTLKIRSTKLEDSAMYFCASSGPGIGETQYFGPGTRLLVL.

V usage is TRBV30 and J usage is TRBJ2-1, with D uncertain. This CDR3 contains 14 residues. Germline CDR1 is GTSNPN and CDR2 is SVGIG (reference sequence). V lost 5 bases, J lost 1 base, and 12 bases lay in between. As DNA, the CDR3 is TGTGCCTGGGCCAAAGTGACATCCTACAATGAGCAGTTCTTC. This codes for CAWAKVTSYNEQFF.

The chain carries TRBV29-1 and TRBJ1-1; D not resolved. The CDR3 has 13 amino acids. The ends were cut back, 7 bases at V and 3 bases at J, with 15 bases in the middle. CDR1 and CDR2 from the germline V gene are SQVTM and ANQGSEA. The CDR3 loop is CSASSGLDTEAFF. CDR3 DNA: TGCAGCGCGAGCTCTGGTTTGGACACTGAAGCTTTCTTT.